The following is a T cell receptor (beta chain) sequence with its context. Germline assignment: CDR1 LGHDT and CDR2 YNNKEL (reference sequence). V dropped 8 bases and J dropped 8 bases, with 24 bases sitting between them. The CDR3 sequence is 15 residues long. This sample stems from a study of blood T cell repertoires in COVID-19. At the level of the study: T cells, B-cell-depleted T cells, or PBMCs provided the cDNA or gDNA that served as material.

The assay was immunoSEQ multiplex PCR, and TCRdb's table has in-frame clones only and misses some. The profile shows 400,000 to 550,000 clones, around 89% of them singletons. The rearrangement joins TRBV3-1 (or the pseudogene TRBV3-2) to TRBJ1-2; a possible D gene is TRBD1 (5 bases). This TCR was sampled from a woman aged 30 to 39 with acute or convalescent COVID-19. Source material: peripheral blood. The CDR3 DNA sequence: TGTGCCAGCGCCCAGCGGGGGATCGCTCTCGGAGGCTACACCTTC. As protein: CASAQRGIALGGYTF.